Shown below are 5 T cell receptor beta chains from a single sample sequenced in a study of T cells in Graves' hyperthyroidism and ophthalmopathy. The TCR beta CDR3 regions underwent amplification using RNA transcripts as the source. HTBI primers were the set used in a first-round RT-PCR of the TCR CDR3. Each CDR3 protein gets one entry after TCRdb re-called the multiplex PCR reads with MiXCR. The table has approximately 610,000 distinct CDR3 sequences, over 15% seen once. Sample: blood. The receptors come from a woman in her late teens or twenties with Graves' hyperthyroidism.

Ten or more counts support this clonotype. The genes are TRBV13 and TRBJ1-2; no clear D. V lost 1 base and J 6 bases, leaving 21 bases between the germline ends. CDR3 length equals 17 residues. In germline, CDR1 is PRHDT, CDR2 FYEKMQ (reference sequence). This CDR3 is CASSLVFNGRRSHGYTF. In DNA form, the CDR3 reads TGTGCCAGCAGCTTAGTCTTTAATGGTCGCCGCTCCCATGGCTACACCTTC.

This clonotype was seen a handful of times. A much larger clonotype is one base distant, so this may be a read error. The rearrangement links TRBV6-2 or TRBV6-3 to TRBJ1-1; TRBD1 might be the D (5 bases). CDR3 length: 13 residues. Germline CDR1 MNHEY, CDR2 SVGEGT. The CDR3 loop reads CASSLTADTEASF. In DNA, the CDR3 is TGTGCCAGCAGTTTGACAGCAGACACTGAAGCTTCCTTT.

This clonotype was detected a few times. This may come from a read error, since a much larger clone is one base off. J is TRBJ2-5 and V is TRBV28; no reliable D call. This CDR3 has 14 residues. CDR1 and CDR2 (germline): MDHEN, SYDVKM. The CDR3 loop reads CASRSLSLKEIQYF. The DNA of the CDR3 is TGTGCCAGCAGAAGTTTGTCCTTGAAAGAGATCCAGTACTTC.

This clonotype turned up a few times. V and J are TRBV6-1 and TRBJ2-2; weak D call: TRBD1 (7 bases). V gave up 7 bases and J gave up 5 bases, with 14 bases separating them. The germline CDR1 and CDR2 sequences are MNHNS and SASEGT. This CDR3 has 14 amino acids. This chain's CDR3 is CASNRQGGTGELFF. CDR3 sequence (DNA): TGTGCCAGCAACCGACAGGGAGGTACCGGGGAGCTGTTTTTT.

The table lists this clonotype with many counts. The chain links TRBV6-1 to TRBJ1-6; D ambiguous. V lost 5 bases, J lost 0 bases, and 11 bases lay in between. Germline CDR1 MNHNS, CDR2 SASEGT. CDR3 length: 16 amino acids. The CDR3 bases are TGTGCCAGCAGTAAGAGGTTTAGCTCCTATAATTCACCCCTCCACTTT. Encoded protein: CASSKRFSSYNSPLHF.